These T cell receptor beta chains were read from a single sample in a study of blood T cells in healthy people across ages. TCRdb recomputed calls from the 5' RACE reads with MiXCR, one row per CDR3 protein. This table has 790,000 or so distinct CDR3 sequences, roughly 50% appearing once. Input material: blood. These receptors all come from a man aged 40-49 years in good health. The CDR3 runs from the conserved cysteine through the conserved F or W. Fields, in order: J gene, V gene, D gene, clone size, CDR3 length, CDR3 DNA, CDR3 protein. The D gene is left open where the match is weak. Expanded clones are given a class, and other clones once, few, many or no size at all.

>TRBJ2-7|TRBV6-7|NA|NA|14
TGTGCCCGAGTTACCGGGGACACTACCTACGAGCAGTACTTC
CARVTGDTTYEQYF
>TRBJ2-5|TRBV12-5|TRBD2|NA|17
TGTGCTAGTGGTTTGGTACTTAGCGGGGACCGCCTTGGGACCCAGTACTTC
CASGLVLSGDRLGTQYF
>TRBJ2-7|TRBV27|NA|NA|15
TGTGCCAGCAGTTTAGGAGGTGAGCATATCTACGAGCAGTACTTC
CASSLGGEHIYEQYF
>TRBJ1-1|TRBV6-1|NA|NA|15
TGTGCCAGCAGTGAGGAACAAGGGAGTGTCGCTGAAGCTTTCTTT
CASSEEQGSVAEAFF
>TRBJ2-7|TRBV6-2/TRBV6-3|NA|NA|11
TGTGCCAGCAGTGCCGTGAGCGAGCAGTACTTC
CASSAVSEQYF
>TRBJ1-1|TRBV29-1|NA|once|10
TGCAGCGGATTCTGGGCTGAAGCTTTCTTT
CSGFWAEAFF
>TRBJ2-5|TRBV7-2|NA|few|14
TGTGCCAGCAGCTTAGCGGGACACCAAGAGACCCAGTACTTC
CASSLAGHQETQYF
>TRBJ2-7|TRBV21-1|NA|NA|13
TGTGCCAGCAGCAAGGGGGCTCTCGGGGAGCAGTACTTC
CASSKGALGEQYF
>TRBJ1-6|TRBV20-1|TRBD1|NA|14
TGCAGTGCTAGAGATGACCGGGACAGTTCACCCCTCCACTTT
CSARDDRDSSPLHF
>TRBJ2-1|TRBV20-1|TRBD2|NA|14
TGCAGTGCTAAACTAGCGGGGGATTACAATAAGCAGTTCTTC
CSAKLAGDYNKQFF
>TRBJ2-5|TRBV28|NA|NA|13
TGTGCCAGCAGTTCACCGGGGGTTCCCGATCAGTACTTC
CASSSPGVPDQYF
>TRBJ2-3|TRBV5-1|TRBD1|NA|15
TGCGCCAGCCGTTGGACAGGGGGAAGGACAGATACGCAGTATTTT
CASRWTGGRTDTQYF
>TRBJ2-7|TRBV6-6|NA|NA|15
TGTGCCAGCAGTCCCCCGCAGTCGTCCTCGGGGGAGCAGTACTTC
CASSPPQSSSGEQYF
>TRBJ2-3|TRBV2|TRBD2|many|16
TGTGCCAGCAGTGGCAGTTGGGGGCTAGCGGGGGATACGCAGTATTTT
CASSGSWGLAGDTQYF
>TRBJ2-7|TRBV10-3|TRBD2|NA|17
TGTGCCATCAGTCGAGCAGGATCCGCGGGAGTCATCAACGAGCAGTACTTC
CAISRAGSAGVINEQYF
>TRBJ1-5|TRBV7-8|NA|NA|16
TGTGCCAGCAGCACTCAGCAGGGACCAGGGAGACAGCCCCAGCATTTT
CASSTQQGPGRQPQHF
>TRBJ1-6|TRBV2|NA|NA|14
TGTGCCAGCAGTAGGACAATTTATAATTCACCCCTCCACTTT
CASSRTIYNSPLHF
>TRBJ1-2|TRBV30|NA|NA|13
TGTGCCTGGAGCAGGCGCTCTCGGGAGGGCTACACCTTC
CAWSRRSREGYTF
>TRBJ2-3|TRBV5-1|NA|NA|16
TGCGCCAGCTCCTCTGGGTGGACTTCGAGGGGAGATACGCAGTATTTT
CASSSGWTSRGDTQYF
>TRBJ2-3|TRBV15|NA|NA|15
TGTGCCACCAGCAGAGTTGGTCTAGACACAGATACGCAGTATTTT
CATSRVGLDTDTQYF
>TRBJ1-2|TRBV10-2|NA|few|11
TGCGCCAGCAGTGACCCGGAGGGCTACACCTTC
CASSDPEGYTF
>TRBJ2-6|TRBV7-2|NA|NA|16
TGTGCCAGCAGCTTGGGGCCCGGGGAAGGGGCCAACGTCCTGACTTTC
CASSLGPGEGANVLTF
>TRBJ2-5|TRBV4-3|TRBD2|NA|14
TGCGCCAGCAGCCAAGTCGGTGGGGGGGATGAGCAGTACTTC
CASSQVGGGDEQYF
>TRBJ2-5|TRBV6-1|TRBD1|NA|20
TGTGCCAGCAGCACACGCCTTCCGGGACAGGGGGAGGGTAGCCAAGAGACCCAGTACTTC
CASSTRLPGQGEGSQETQYF
>TRBJ2-7|TRBV6-1|NA|NA|18
TGTGCCAGCAGTGGGATTGTAGGACGGCAGTTGAGCTCCTACGAGCAGTACTTC
CASSGIVGRQLSSYEQYF
>TRBJ2-5|TRBV5-1|NA|NA|14
TGCGCCAGCAACATCCTCGGAGGGCCGGAGACCCAGTACTTC
CASNILGGPETQYF
>TRBJ2-3|TRBV2|NA|NA|12
TGTGCCAGCAGCCGGGACGGAGATACGCAGTATTTT
CASSRDGDTQYF
>TRBJ1-2|TRBV6-5|NA|few|16
TGTGCCAGCAGTTACACGACGCCGATGAACAGAGATGGCTACACCTTC
CASSYTTPMNRDGYTF
>TRBJ2-7|TRBV7-2|NA|many|14
TGCGCCAGCAGCTTGGTAGGCGGTACCTACGAGCAGTACTTC
CASSLVGGTYEQYF
>TRBJ1-2|TRBV6-5|NA|NA|14
TGTGCCAGCAGCAACCAAAGTCCCGGGGGTCACTACACCTTC
CASSNQSPGGHYTF
>TRBJ2-5|TRBV3-1|TRBD2|many|18
TGTGCCAGCAGCCAAGCATCTAGCGGGGGGGCGTTCAAAGAGACCCAGTACTTC
CASSQASSGGAFKETQYF
>TRBJ2-1|TRBV5-5|NA|NA|15
TGTGCCAGCAGCTTGGACAGCTTCCCCTACAATGAGCAGTTCTTC
CASSLDSFPYNEQFF
>TRBJ2-7|TRBV5-1|NA|NA|14
TGCGCCAGCAGCGGGGAGACTGAAGTCTACGAGCAGTACTTC
CASSGETEVYEQYF
>TRBJ2-7|TRBV7-2|NA|NA|14
TGTGCCAGCAGTCCCCAGGACAATACCTACGAGCAGTACTTC
CASSPQDNTYEQYF
>TRBJ1-2|TRBV3-1|TRBD1|NA|15
TGTGCCAGCAGTTACGGGACAGGGACAACCTATGGCTACACCTTC
CASSYGTGTTYGYTF
>TRBJ2-3|TRBV9|NA|NA|18
TGTGCCAGCAGCGTAGGGGGCCTGGGGGGGGGCGCCACAGATACGCAGTATTTT
CASSVGGLGGGATDTQYF
>TRBJ2-1|TRBV6-1|NA|NA|13
TGTGCCAGCAGACCGGAGGACTACAATGAGCAGTTCTTC
CASRPEDYNEQFF
>TRBJ2-7|TRBV5-6|NA|few|15
TGTGCCAGCAGCTTGGCCTCTAGCGCCTCCTACGAGCAGTACTTC
CASSLASSASYEQYF
>TRBJ1-2|TRBV20-1|NA|NA|14
TGCAGTGCTTTCCGGGACAATTTTTTCTATGGCTACACCTTC
CSAFRDNFFYGYTF
>TRBJ2-1|TRBV9|NA|few|15
TGTGCCAGCAGCGTAGCAGGGGATGTGGGTGCTGAGCAGTTCTTC
CASSVAGDVGAEQFF
>TRBJ2-7|TRBV6-5|TRBD2|NA|14
TGTGCCAGCAGGAGTGCGGGAGGGGGCAATGAGCAGTACTTC
CASRSAGGGNEQYF
>TRBJ1-1|TRBV7-2|NA|NA|16
TGTGCCAGCAGCCTGGTGGGGGGCGTAGATCACACTGAAGCTTTCTTT
CASSLVGGVDHTEAFF
>TRBJ2-5|TRBV29-1|NA|NA|12
TGCAGCGTTGAGGGTGTTGGTGTGACCCAGTACTTC
CSVEGVGVTQYF
>TRBJ2-5|TRBV2|NA|NA|13
TGTGCCAGGGCCCCGGCGGCGGGGGAGACCCAGTACTTC
CARAPAAGETQYF
>TRBJ2-3|TRBV12-3/TRBV12-4|NA|NA|15
TGTGCCAGCAGTTTGCCCTTCCAATCCACAGATACGCAGTATTTT
CASSLPFQSTDTQYF
>TRBJ2-1|TRBV6-5|TRBD2|few|16
TGTGCCAGCAGTTACGCACTAGCGGGGGCCTACAATGAGCAGTTCTTC
CASSYALAGAYNEQFF
>TRBJ1-1|TRBV7-6|NA|NA|16
TGTGCCAGCAGCTCTCCCCATGGGCAGCCGAACACTGAAGCTTTCTTT
CASSSPHGQPNTEAFF